This T cell receptor (beta chain) was captured by sequencing in a study of blood T cell repertoires in COVID-19. This CDR3 comprises 15 residues. Looked up from germline, CDR1 is SGHDT and CDR2 is YYEEEE. V lost 4 bases to trimming and J lost 6 bases; unmatched junction nucleotides: 7. Here immunoSEQ multiplex PCR was the method, and the copy in TCRdb shows in-frame clones only, minus some. Found here are about 150,000 clones, around four fifths of them singletons; the top ten hold under 3%. The sample comprised peripheral blood. The rearrangement joins TRBV5-6 to TRBJ1-4; 9 nucleotides match TRBD1. The receptor was isolated from a woman aged 40 to 50 with active or convalescent COVID-19. The CDR3 loop reads CASSTDRGWDEKLFF. In nucleotides, the CDR3 is TGTGCCAGCAGCACGGACAGGGGATGGGATGAAAAACTGTTTTTT.